Listed here is a single TCR beta chain. The antigen this receptor binds is unknown. Base qualities are missing; no much larger clone stands one base away. Via the germline V gene, CDR1 is SGHRS and CDR2 YFSETQ. Inclusive of the bounding cysteine and phenylalanine, the CDR3 is 15 residues long. Only the CDR3 portion is preserved as DNA: 45 bases, with reading frame beginning at the first base. V and J are truncated by 0 bases and 7 bases respectively, leaving an intervening sequence of 14 bases. Receptor libraries were prepared by 5' RACE. Sequenced using an Illumina HiSeq 2500. A second roughly 7 to 12 cycle PCR used a sample-barcoded 5' primer and a J-beta primer mix. A unique molecular identifier was introduced onto each TCR beta cDNA molecule by a template-switch 5' adaptor carrying 12 random nucleotides. At least 2.5 million CDR3-containing paired-end reads were obtained from each sample. First-strand cDNA synthesis was performed from all RNA using the Mint cDNA synthesis kit, with priming by a TRBC-specific oligonucleotide. Following uracil-DNA glycosylase treatment, a first 18-cycle PCR with universal primers M1SS and BC2_uni_R was performed on all cDNA. As for the authors' bioinformatics: Each sample was normalized by randomly selecting 1 million high-quality reads, each carrying a distinct molecular identifier. Reads with shared molecular identifiers were discarded instead of being binned into consensus sequences. CDR3 identification, clonotype clustering and error correction used MiTCR with a Q25 quality threshold and the strictest error-elimination algorithm. A nonparametric unseen species model using Euler transformation provided a lower-bound estimate of total TCR beta diversity. TCRdb cleaned the public reads at Q25 with fastp, built clones with MiXCR and kept in-frame beta chains. Records with the same CDR3 protein are collapsed into one entry carrying the most frequent genes and DNA. The V and J calls were not made by the authors but by TCRdb's processing. The sample data list about 640,000 distinct CDR3 sequences, and around 41% of these were observed just once. The ten biggest clones cover around 30% of the sample.

This record belongs to a study of blood T cells in healthy people across ages (dated by TCRdb to the mid-2010s). As for the study more broadly: In model experiments, template switching captured about one uniquely barcoded TCR beta cDNA molecule for every two T cells. The study measured age-related changes in TCR beta repertoire diversity using deep sequencing normalized with unique cDNA molecular identifiers. The donors were divided into four age groups: young (average around 15 years), middle-aged (approximately 41), aged (roughly 66) and long-lived (roughly 82). To avoid experimental bias, donors of different ages were randomly spread across the sequencing lanes. Using the same blood draw, the study looked at two additional independent replicas of 1 million unique cDNA reads for two donors, one aged 18 to 30 and the other aged 80 or older. Overall results and qualifications from the work: Conclusive comparison of naive and antigen-experienced compartments was prevented by the profiling of bulk unsorted PBMCs. Compared with the aged group, the long-lived group had more naive CD4+ T cells, fewer expanded clones and increased TCR diversity, a pattern suggesting age selection. The CMV infection status of donors was not known, potentially confounding age-related changes in expanded clonotypes. As age increased, observed TCR beta diversity per million T cells dropped in a roughly linear way, and a significant reduction was already evident by age about 40. The percentage of naive T cells measured by flow cytometry correlated strongly with observed TCR beta diversity. Estimates of total diversity based on one million sequenced T cells were regarded as lower bounds and as underestimates.

Systemically healthy Caucasian individuals from Russia, some 38 in total and aged about 6 to 100 years, were included as donors. Each donor gave about 9.2 milliliters of peripheral blood, drawn into EDTA-treated Vacutainer tubes. Ficoll-Paque density-gradient centrifugation was used to isolate PBMCs, with at least 7 million obtained per sample. Total RNA was extracted from PBMCs with Trizol reagent, with at least 6 micrograms obtained per sample. Naive CD45RAhigh/CD27high T cell percentages were measured by flow cytometry on a PBMC aliquot from every donor. The source of this sequence is a man at least 80 years old in good health. This receptor chain uses TRBV5-1 and TRBJ1-5, and the D gene may be TRBD1, 5 bases matching. Sequenced material: blood. The CDR3 loop reads CASSLDGGSGQPQHF. Read as DNA, the sequence is TGCGCCAGCAGCTTGGATGGGGGGTCAGGCCAGCCCCAGCATTTT.